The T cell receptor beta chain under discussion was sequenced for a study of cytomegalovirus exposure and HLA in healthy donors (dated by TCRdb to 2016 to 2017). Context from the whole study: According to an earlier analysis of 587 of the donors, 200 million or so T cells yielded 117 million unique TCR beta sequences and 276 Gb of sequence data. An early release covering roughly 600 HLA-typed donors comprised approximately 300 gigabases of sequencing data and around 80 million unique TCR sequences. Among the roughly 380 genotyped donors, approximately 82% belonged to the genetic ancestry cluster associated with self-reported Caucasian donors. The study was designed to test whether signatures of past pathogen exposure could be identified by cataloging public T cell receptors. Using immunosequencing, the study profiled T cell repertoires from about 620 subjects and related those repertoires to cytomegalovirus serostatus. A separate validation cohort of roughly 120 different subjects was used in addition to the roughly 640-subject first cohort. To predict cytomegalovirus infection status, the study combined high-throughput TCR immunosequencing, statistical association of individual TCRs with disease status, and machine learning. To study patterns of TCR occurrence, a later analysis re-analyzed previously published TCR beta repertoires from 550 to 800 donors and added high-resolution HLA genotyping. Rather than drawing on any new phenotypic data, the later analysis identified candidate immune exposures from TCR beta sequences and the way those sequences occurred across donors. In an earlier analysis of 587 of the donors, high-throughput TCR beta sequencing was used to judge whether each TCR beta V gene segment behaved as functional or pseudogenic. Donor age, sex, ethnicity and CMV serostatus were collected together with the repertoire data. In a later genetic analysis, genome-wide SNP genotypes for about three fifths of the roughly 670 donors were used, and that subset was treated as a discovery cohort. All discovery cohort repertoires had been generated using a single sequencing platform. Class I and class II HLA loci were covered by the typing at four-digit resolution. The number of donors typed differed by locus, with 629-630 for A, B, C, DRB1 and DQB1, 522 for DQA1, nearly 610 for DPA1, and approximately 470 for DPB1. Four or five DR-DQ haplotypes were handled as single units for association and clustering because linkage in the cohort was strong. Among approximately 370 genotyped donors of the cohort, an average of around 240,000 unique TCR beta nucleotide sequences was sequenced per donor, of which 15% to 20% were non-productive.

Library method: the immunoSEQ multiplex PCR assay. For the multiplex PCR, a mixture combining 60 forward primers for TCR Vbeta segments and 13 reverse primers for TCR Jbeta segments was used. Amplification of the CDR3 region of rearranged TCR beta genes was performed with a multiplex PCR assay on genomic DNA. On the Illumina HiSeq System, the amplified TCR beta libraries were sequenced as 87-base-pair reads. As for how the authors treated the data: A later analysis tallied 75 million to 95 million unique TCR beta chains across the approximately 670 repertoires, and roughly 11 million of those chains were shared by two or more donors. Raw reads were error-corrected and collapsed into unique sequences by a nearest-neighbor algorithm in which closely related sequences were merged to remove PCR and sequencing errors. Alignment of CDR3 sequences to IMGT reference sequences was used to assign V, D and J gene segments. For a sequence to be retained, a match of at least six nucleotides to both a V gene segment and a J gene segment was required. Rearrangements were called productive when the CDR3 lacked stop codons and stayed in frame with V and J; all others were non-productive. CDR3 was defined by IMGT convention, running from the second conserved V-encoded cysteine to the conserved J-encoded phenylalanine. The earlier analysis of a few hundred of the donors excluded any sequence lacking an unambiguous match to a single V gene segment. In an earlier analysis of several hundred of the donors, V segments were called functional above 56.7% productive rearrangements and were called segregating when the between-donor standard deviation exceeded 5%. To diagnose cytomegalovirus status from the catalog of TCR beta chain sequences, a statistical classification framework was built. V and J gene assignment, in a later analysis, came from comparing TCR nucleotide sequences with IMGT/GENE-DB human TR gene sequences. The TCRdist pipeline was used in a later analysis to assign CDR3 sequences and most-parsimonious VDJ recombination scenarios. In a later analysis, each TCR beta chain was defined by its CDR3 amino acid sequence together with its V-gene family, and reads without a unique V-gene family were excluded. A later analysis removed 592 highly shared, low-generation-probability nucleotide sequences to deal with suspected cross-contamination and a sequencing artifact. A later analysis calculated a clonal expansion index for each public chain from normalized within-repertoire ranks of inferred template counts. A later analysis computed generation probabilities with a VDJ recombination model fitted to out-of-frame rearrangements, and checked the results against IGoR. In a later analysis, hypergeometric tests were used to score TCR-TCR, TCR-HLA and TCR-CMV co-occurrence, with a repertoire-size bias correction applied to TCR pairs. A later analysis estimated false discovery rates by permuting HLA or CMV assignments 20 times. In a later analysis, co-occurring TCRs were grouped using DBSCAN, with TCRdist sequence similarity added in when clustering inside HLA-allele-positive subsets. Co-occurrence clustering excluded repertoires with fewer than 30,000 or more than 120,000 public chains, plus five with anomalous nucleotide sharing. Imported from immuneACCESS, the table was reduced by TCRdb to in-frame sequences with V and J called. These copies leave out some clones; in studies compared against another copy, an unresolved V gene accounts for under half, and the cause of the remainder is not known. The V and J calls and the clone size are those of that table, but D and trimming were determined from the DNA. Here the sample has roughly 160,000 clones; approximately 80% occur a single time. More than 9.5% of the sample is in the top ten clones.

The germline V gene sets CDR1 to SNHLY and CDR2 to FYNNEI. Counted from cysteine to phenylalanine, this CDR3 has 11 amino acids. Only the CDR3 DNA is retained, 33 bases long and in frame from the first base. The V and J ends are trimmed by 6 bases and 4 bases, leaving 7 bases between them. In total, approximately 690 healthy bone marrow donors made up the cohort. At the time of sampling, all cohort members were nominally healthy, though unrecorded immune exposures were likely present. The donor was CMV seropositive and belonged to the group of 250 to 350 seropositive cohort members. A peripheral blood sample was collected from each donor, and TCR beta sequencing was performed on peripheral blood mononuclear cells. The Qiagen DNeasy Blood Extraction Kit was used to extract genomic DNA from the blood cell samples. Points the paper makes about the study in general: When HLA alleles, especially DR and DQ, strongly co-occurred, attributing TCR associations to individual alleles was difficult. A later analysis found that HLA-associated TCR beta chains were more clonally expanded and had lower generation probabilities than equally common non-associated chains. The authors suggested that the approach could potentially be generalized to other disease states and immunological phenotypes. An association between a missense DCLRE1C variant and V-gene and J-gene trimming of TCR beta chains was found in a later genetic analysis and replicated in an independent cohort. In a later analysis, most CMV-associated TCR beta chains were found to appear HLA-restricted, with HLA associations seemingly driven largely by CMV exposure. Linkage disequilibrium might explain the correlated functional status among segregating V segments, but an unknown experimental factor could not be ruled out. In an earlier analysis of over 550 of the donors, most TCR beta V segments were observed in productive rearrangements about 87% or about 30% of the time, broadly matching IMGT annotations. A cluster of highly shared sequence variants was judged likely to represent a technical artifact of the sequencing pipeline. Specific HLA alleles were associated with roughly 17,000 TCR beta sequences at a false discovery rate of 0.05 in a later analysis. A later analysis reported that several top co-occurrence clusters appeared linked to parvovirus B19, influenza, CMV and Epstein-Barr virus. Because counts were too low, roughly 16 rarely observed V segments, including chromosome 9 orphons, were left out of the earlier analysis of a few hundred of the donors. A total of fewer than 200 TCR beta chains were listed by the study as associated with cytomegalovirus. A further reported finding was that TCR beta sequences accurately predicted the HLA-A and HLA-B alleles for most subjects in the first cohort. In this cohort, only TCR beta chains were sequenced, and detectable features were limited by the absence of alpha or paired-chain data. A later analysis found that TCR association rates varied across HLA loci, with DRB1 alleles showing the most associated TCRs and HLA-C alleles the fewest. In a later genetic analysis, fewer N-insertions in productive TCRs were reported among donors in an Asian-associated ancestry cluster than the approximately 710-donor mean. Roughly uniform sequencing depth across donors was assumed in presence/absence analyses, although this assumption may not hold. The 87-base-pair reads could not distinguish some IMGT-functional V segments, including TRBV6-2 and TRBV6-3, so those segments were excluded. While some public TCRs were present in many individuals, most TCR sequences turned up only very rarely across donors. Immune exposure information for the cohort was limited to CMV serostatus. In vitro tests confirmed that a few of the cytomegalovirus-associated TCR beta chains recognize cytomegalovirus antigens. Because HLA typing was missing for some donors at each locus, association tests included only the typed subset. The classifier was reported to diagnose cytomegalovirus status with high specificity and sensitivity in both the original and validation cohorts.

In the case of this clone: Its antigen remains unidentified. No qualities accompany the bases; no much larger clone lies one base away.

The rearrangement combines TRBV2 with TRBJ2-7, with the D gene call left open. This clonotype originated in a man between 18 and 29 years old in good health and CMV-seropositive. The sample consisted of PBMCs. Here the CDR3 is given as CASSPFYEQYF. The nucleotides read TGTGCCAGCAGCCCCTTTTACGAGCAGTACTTC.